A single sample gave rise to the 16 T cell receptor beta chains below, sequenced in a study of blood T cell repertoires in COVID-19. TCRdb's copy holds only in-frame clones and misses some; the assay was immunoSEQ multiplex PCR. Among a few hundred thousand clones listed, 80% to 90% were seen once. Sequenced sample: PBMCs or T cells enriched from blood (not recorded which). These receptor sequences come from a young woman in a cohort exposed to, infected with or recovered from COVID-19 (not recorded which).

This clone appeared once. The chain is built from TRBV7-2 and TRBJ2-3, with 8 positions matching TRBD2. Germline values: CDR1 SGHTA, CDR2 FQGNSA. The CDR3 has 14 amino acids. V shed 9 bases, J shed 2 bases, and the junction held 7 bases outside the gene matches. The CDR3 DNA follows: TGTGCCAGGGTACTAGCGGACTTCACAGATACGCAGTATTTT. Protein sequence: CARVLADFTDTQYF. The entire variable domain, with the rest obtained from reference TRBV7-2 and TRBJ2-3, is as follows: GAGVSQSPSNKVTEKGKDVELRCDPISGHTALYWYRQSLGQGLEFLIYFQGNSAPDKSGLPSDRFSAERTGGSVSTLTIQRTQQEDSAVYLCARVLADFTDTQYFGPGTRLTVL.

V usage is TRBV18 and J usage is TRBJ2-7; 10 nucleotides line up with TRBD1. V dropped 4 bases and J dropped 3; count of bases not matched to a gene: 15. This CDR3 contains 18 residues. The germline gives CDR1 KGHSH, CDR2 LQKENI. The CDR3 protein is CASSLRGQGLQLYYEQYF. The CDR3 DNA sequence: TGTGCCAGCTCACTTAGGGGACAGGGGCTTCAACTTTACTACGAGCAGTACTTC.

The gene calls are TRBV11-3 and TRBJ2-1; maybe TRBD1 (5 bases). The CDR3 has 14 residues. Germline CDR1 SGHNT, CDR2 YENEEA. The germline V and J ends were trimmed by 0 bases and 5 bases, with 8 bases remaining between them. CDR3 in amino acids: CASSLERGNNEQFF. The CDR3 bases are TGTGCCAGCAGCTTAGAAAGGGGAAACAATGAGCAGTTCTTC.

The CDR3 region is CASSWTGEEQYF. CDR3 coding DNA: TGTGCCAGCAGTTGGACAGGGGAGGAGCAGTACTTC. The chain combines TRBV2 with TRBJ2-7; 9 bases are a match to TRBD1. The J segment lost 7 bases and the V segment lost 5 bases, leaving 3 bases of the junction unmatched. The germline V gene encodes CDR1 SNHLY and CDR2 FYNNEI. This CDR3 spans 12 amino acids.

The CDR3 DNA sequence: TGTGCCAGCAGTGCTCCCCGGGTTCCCTATGGCTACACCTTC. Translated: CASSAPRVPYGYTF. The V and J genes are TRBV28 and TRBJ1-2; D unclear. Germline lookup yields CDR1 MDHEN and CDR2 SYDVKM. V dropped 5 bases and J dropped 4 bases, with 14 bases sitting between them. The CDR3 runs 14 residues.

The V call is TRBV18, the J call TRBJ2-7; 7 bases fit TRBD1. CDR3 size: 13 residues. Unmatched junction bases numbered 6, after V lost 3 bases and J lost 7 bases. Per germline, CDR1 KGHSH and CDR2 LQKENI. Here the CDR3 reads CASSPDRVGEQYF. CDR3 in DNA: TGTGCCAGCTCACCCGACAGGGTAGGTGAGCAGTACTTC.

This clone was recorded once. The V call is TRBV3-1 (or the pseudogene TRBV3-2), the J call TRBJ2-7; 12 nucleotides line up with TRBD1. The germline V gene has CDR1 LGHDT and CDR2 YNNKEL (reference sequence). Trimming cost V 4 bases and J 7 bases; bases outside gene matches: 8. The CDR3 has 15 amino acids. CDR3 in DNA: TGTGCCAGCAGCCCCACGGGACAGGGGGCACGGGAGCAGTACTTC. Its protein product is CASSPTGQGAREQYF.

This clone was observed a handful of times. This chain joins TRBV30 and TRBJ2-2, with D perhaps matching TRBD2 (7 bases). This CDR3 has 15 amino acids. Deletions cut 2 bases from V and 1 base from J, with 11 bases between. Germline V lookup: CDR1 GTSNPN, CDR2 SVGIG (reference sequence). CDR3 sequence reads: CAWSRGGQNTGELFF. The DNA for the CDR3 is TGTGCCTGGAGTAGGGGGGGACAGAACACCGGGGAGCTGTTTTTT.

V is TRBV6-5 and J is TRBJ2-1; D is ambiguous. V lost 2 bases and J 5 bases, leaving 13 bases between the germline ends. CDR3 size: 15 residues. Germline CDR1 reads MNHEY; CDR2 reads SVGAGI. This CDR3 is CASSYGQAYNNEQFF. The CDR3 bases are TGTGCCAGCAGTTACGGTCAGGCATATAACAATGAGCAGTTCTTC.

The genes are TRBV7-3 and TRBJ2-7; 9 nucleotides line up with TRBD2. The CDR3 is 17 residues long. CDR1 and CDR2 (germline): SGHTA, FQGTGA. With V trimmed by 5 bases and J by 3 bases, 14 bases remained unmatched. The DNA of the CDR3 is TGTGCCAGCAGCCATCGGGTACGGACTAGCGTTATCTACGAGCAGTACTTC. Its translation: CASSHRVRTSVIYEQYF. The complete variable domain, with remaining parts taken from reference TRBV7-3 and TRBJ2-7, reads GAGVSQTPSNKVTEKGKYVELRCDPISGHTALYWYRQSLGQGPEFLIYFQGTGAADDSGLPNDRFFAVRPEGSVSTLKIQRTERGDSAVYLCASSHRVRTSVIYEQYFGPGTRLTVT.

The CDR3 here is CASSLAGTTDTQYF. CDR3 coding DNA: TGCGCCAGCAGCTTGGCTGGGACTACAGATACGCAGTATTTT. The genes are TRBV5-1 and TRBJ2-3; tentative D call: TRBD2 (6 bases). This CDR3 is built from 14 residues. V lost 0 bases and J lost 3, with 8 bases in between. Looked up from germline, CDR1 is SGHRS and CDR2 is YFSETQ.

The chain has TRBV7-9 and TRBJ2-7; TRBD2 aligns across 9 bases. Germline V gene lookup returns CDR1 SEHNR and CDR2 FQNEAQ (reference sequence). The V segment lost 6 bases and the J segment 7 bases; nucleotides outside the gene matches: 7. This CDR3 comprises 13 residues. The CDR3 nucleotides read TGTGCCAGCAGTGCTAGCGGGATGGGTGAGCAGTACTTC. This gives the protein CASSASGMGEQYF.

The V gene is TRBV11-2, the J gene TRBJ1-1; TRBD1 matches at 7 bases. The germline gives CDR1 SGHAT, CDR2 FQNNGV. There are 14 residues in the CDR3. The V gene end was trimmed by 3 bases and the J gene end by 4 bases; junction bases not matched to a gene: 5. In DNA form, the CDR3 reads TGTGCCAGCAGCTTGGCAGGGGGTGGCACTGAAGCTTTCTTT. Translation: CASSLAGGGTEAFF.

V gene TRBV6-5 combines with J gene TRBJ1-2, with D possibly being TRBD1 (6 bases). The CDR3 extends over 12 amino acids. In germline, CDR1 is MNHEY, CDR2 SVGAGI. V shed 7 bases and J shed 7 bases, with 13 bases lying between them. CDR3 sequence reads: CASNTGNSGYTF. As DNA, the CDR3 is TGTGCCAGCAATACAGGGAACAGTGGCTACACCTTC.

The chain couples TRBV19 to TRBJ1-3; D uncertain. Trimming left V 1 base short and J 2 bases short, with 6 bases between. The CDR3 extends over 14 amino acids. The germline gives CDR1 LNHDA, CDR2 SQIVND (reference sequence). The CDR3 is CASSIGLTGNTIYF. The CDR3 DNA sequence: TGTGCCAGTAGTATAGGACTCACTGGAAACACCATATATTTT. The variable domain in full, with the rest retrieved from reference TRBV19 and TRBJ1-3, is DGGITQSPKYLFRKEGQNVTLSCEQNLNHDAMYWYRQDPGQGLRLIYYSQIVNDFQKGDIAEGYSVSREKKESFPLTVTSAQKNPTAFYLCASSIGLTGNTIYFGEGSWLTVV.

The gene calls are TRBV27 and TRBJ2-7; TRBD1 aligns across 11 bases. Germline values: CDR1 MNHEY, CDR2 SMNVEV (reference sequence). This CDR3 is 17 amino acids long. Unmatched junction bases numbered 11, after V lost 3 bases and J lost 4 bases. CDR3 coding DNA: TGTGCCAGCAGTTTTTTATCCGGGACAGGGGGGGATTACGAGCAGTACTTC. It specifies CASSFLSGTGGDYEQYF.